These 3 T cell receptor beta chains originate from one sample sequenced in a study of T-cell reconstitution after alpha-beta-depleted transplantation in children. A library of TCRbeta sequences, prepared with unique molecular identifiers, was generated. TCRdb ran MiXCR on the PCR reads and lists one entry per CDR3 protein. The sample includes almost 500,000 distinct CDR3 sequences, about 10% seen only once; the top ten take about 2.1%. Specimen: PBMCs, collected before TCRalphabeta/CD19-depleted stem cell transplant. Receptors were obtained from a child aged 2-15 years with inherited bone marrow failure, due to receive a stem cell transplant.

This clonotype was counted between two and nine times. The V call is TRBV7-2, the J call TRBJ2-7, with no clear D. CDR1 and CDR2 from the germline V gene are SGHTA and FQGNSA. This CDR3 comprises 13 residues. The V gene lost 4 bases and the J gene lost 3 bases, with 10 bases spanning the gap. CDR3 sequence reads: CASSYLGLYEQYF. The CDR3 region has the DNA TGTGCCAGCAGCTACTTAGGTCTCTACGAGCAGTACTTC.

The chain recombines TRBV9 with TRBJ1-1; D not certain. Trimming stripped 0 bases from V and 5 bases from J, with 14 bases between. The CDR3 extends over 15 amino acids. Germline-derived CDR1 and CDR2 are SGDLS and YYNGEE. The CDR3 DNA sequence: TGTGCCAGCAGCGTAGTTTCAGGAGGTCGGACTGAAGCTTTCTTT. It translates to CASSVVSGGRTEAFF.

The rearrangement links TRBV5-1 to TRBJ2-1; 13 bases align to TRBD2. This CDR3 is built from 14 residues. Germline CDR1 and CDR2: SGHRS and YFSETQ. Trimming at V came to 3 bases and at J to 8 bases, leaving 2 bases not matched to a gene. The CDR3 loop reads CASSSGLAGHEQFF. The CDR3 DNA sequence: TGCGCCAGCAGCTCGGGACTAGCGGGACATGAGCAGTTCTTC.